This T cell receptor (beta chain) was observed in a study of vaccination effects on CD4 cells after COVID-19. Under the ViraFEST assay, PBMC were stimulated with viral peptide pools so that antigen-specific CD4+ T cells expanded. Sequencing was performed afterwards. Following culture for approximately ten days, CD4+ T cells were isolated. Participants each got two BNT162b2 or mRNA-1273 vaccine doses. This CDR3 has 12 residues. With 4 bases removed from V and 9 bases from J, the gap between germline ends came to 14 bases. Germline V CDR1 and CDR2: SGHKS, YYEKEE (reference sequence). Using immunoSEQ multiplex PCR, the repertoire was profiled, and TCRdb retains in-frame clones only, with some absent. Of some 30,000 clones listed, roughly 80% were seen once; the top ten hold around 15%. Remarks on this clone: What it recognizes is unknown.

This chain joins TRBV5-5 and TRBJ2-7; TRBD1 might be the D (6 bases). The TCR sequence derives from a human donor who received a COVID-19 vaccine. The sample was CD4+ T cells from PBMCs cultured with HCoV-229E spike peptides, taken after COVID-19 vaccination. The CDR3, as DNA: TGTGCCAGCAGCCTAAACAGGGTTTGGCAGTACTTC. It codes for CASSLNRVWQYF.